These 26 T cell receptor beta chains were all obtained from the same sample, sequenced in a study of blood T cells in healthy people across ages. A second about 6 to 12 cycle PCR used barcoded and J-beta primers. From the 5' RACE reads, TCRdb called clonotypes with MiXCR, one entry per CDR3 protein. The repertoire holds around 990,000 distinct CDR3 sequences, about 23% seen once, with 0.75% in the top ten. These data also featured in a second study, about T cells of mothers and their children.

The sample was blood. The origin of the receptors is a girl aged 2-10 years in good health.

This clonotype was observed a handful of times. The V and J genes are TRBV29-1 and TRBJ2-5; TRBD2 matches 7 bases. The CDR3 has 13 amino acids. The J segment lost 3 bases and the V segment lost 5 bases, leaving 6 bases of the junction unmatched. The germline gives CDR1 SQVTM, CDR2 ANQGSEA. CDR3 sequence reads: CSVFRAGEETQYF. DNA for the CDR3: TGCAGCGTTTTCAGGGCGGGAGAAGAGACCCAGTACTTC.

This chain links TRBV12-3 or TRBV12-4 with TRBJ2-5, with 8 bases lining up with TRBD2. The J call may be incorrect, as the DNA end agrees better with TRBJ2-7. CDR3 length: 13 amino acids. CDR3 in amino acids: CASSFYGGDEQYF. In DNA, the CDR3 is TGTGCCAGCAGTTTCTACGGGGGGGACGAGCAGTACTTC.

This clonotype was counted a few times. One end of the junction does not line up with germline, which may come from a read error. The chain recombines TRBV28 with TRBJ2-4; D ambiguous. The length of the CDR3 is 13 residues. CDR1 is MDHEN and CDR2 is SYDVKM in the germline V gene. Written as DNA, the CDR3 is TGTGCCAGCAATTTAAGCCCCAAAAACATTCAGTACTTC. Amino acid sequence: CASNLSPKNIQYF.

This clonotype was seen only a few times. A much larger clone sits a single nucleotide away, making a read error possible. The chain has TRBV3-1 and TRBJ2-6; D gene unclear. Germline CDR1 and CDR2: LGHDT and YNNKEL (reference sequence). Trimming shortened V by 3 bases and J by 0 bases, and 3 bases separated the two germline ends. The CDR3 loop spans 14 amino acids. CDR3 amino acids: CASSHSSGANVLTF. In DNA, the CDR3 is TGTGCCAGCAGCCACTCCTCTGGGGCCAACGTCCTGACTTTC.

The rearrangement links TRBV6-6 to TRBJ2-5, with a weak D call TRBD1 (5 bases). This CDR3 spans 15 amino acids. V was cut by 6 bases and J by 2 bases, with 16 bases left in between. Germline V gene lookup returns CDR1 MNHNY and CDR2 SVGAGI (reference sequence). CDR3 loop: CASSKRDRLQETQYF. The CDR3 nucleotides are TGTGCCAGCAGCAAAAGAGACAGACTTCAAGAGACCCAGTACTTC.

This clonotype turned up a few times. The DNA of the CDR3 is TGTGCCAGCAGCTTTGAGGAAACCTACTCTGGAAACACCATATATTTT. Translation: CASSFEETYSGNTIYF. The chain carries TRBV7-9 and TRBJ1-3; no firm D call. Germline CDR1 SEHNR, CDR2 FQNEAQ (reference sequence). The germline V and J ends were trimmed by 3 bases and 0 bases, with 12 bases remaining between them. The CDR3 has 16 amino acids. Drawing the rest from reference TRBV7-9 and TRBJ1-3, the complete variable domain is DTGVSQNPRHKITKRGQNVTFRCDPISEHNRLYWYRQTLGQGPEFLTYFQNEAQLEKSRLLSDRFSAERPKGSFSTLEIQRTEQGDSAMYLCASSFEETYSGNTIYFGEGSWLTVV.

This clonotype turned up a few times. V usage is TRBV12-3 or TRBV12-4 and J usage is TRBJ1-2, with D unclear. V lost 7 bases and J lost 3, with 12 bases in between. The CDR3 consists of 13 residues. The CDR3 coding sequence is TGTGCCAGCACCCTCATAGGAGACTATGGCTACACCTTC. Its translation: CASTLIGDYGYTF.

This clonotype has only a few counts. The CDR3 DNA sequence: TGTGCCAGCGACCCTAGAAGGTATGACTCCGCCTACGAGCAGTACTTC. As protein: CASDPRRYDSAYEQYF. The chain has TRBV21-1 and TRBJ2-7. TRBV21-1 is reported as a pseudogene. There are 16 residues in the CDR3.

The table lists this clonotype with a few counts. This chain connects TRBV4-1 to TRBJ1-4; D not resolved. Trimming removed 1 base at V and 11 bases at J, with 8 bases between. The CDR3 totals 12 residues. Germline CDR1 reads MGHRA; CDR2 reads YSYEKL. Here the CDR3 DNA reads TGCGCCAGCAGCCAAGGAGGAGTGAAACTGTTTTTT. Translated, it gives CASSQGGVKLFF.

The chain couples TRBV12-3 or TRBV12-4 to TRBJ2-2, with a possible D match to TRBD1 (5 bases). V was shortened by 5 bases and J by 0 bases, with 10 bases between the two germline ends. The CDR3 loop spans 15 amino acids. CDR3 in DNA: TGTGCCAGCAGTCCTGACAGCGCGAACACCGGGGAGCTGTTTTTT. This encodes CASSPDSANTGELFF.

The rearrangement links TRBV2 to TRBJ2-5, with 7 positions matching TRBD1. The germline V gene encodes CDR1 SNHLY and CDR2 FYNNEI. The J segment lost 4 bases and the V segment lost 10 bases, leaving 9 bases of the junction unmatched. The CDR3 runs 13 residues. The CDR3 nucleotides are TGTGCCACCGACGAATCAGGGGGAGAGACCCAGTACTTC. Translated: CATDESGGETQYF. Full variable domain (outside the CDR3, taken from reference TRBV2 and TRBJ2-5): EPEVTQTPSHQVTQMGQEVILRCVPISNHLYFYWYRQILGQKVEFLVSFYNNEISEKSEIFDDQFSVERPDGSNFTLKIRSTKLEDSAMYFCATDESGGETQYFGPGTRLLVL.

This clonotype turned up a few times. In nucleotides, the CDR3 is TGCAGCGTTGAAGGGCTGAGTGGCTACACCTTC. Translating it yields CSVEGLSGYTF. This sequence joins TRBV29-1 and TRBJ1-2; D call uncertain. The V end was cut by 1 base, the J end by 7 bases, with 7 bases between. CDR1 and CDR2 from the germline V gene are SQVTM and ANQGSEA. The CDR3 sequence is 11 residues long.

This clonotype appeared many times. This sequence joins TRBV27 and TRBJ2-3, with D maybe TRBD1 (6 bases). Germline V gene data show CDR1 as MNHEY and CDR2 as SMNVEV (reference sequence). This CDR3 contains 12 residues. The V end was cut by 5 bases, the J end by 6 bases, with 9 bases between. The CDR3 DNA reads as TGTGCCAGCAGTCCTAGGGGGGATACGCAGTATTTT. Its translation: CASSPRGDTQYF.

The J gene is TRBJ1-2, the V gene TRBV12-3 or TRBV12-4; a weak D match, TRBD1 (5 bases). The length of the CDR3 is 15 residues. V lost 4 bases to trimming and J lost 4 bases, with 16 bases between them. The CDR3 sequence: CASSSPGRKGYGYTF. CDR3 sequence (DNA): TGTGCCAGCAGTTCACCAGGGAGGAAGGGCTATGGCTACACCTTC.

The CDR3 protein is CSARYGGREKLFF. In DNA, the CDR3 is TGCAGTGCTAGATACGGCGGACGCGAAAAACTGTTTTTT. The rearrangement uses TRBV20-1 and TRBJ1-4; D gene ambiguous. The V gene lost 2 bases and the J gene lost 8 bases, with 12 bases spanning the gap. CDR1 is DFQATT, CDR2 SNEGSKA, per germline (reference sequence). The CDR3 contains 13 residues.

The chain links TRBV10-3 to TRBJ1-2; a possible D gene is TRBD1 (6 bases). CDR3 size: 13 residues. V was pared by 7 bases and J by 6 bases, with 15 bases between. CDR1 and CDR2 from the germline V gene are ENHRY and SYGVKD. CDR3 in amino acids: CAIMDPGVNGYTF. CDR3 DNA: TGTGCCATCATGGATCCAGGGGTGAATGGCTACACCTTC.

The V and J genes are TRBV12-3 or TRBV12-4 and TRBJ2-7; possibly TRBD1 for D (6 bases). The CDR3 spans 15 residues. V lost 0 bases and J 7 bases, leaving 16 bases between the germline ends. The CDR3 bases are TGTGCCAGCAGTTTAGCGCAGGGGCTCGGCAGGGAGCAGTACTTC. The encoded protein is CASSLAQGLGREQYF.

This clonotype turned up a few times. This chain links TRBV6-5 with TRBJ1-2, with 11 bases fitting TRBD1. J lost 6 bases, V lost 6 bases, and 6 bases had no gene match. From germline, CDR1 is MNHEY and CDR2 SVGAGI. The CDR3 covers 14 residues. The CDR3 region is CASSSGQGADGYTF. In DNA, the CDR3 is TGTGCCAGCAGCTCCGGACAGGGGGCAGATGGCTACACCTTC.

This clonotype was picked up a small number of times. The chain couples TRBV12-3 or TRBV12-4 to TRBJ1-1; D unclear. The CDR3 extends over 14 amino acids. V dropped 5 bases and J dropped 11 bases, with 21 bases sitting between them. The DNA for the CDR3 is TGTGCCAGCAGTCCCGACGGTCTGGACGGGAGGGCTTTCTTT. The encoded protein is CASSPDGLDGRAFF.

This clonotype was found a few times. Mismatch with germline at one junction end may stem from a read error. The V call is TRBV27, the J call TRBJ2-7; the D call may be TRBD1 or TRBD2 (5 bases each). This CDR3 has 14 amino acids. The V gene's germline CDR1 is MNHEY and CDR2 SMNVEV (reference sequence). The CDR3 region is CATSEGARGYEQYF. The DNA of the CDR3 is TGTGCCACCAGTGAAGGGGCGAGGGGCTACGAGCAGTACTTC.

The chain recombines TRBV3-1 with TRBJ2-5; D possibly uses TRBD1 or TRBD2 (5 bases each). TRBJ2-1 matches the DNA end more closely, so the J call is doubtful. The CDR3 has 13 amino acids. Germline CDR1 LGHDT, CDR2 YNNKEL (reference sequence). The CDR3 protein is CASSLNSWGQQFF. The CDR3 DNA reads TGTGCCAGCAGTCTAAACTCATGGGGACAGCAGTTCTTC.

V is TRBV6-1 and J is TRBJ2-7; maybe TRBD1 (5 bases). The end of the DNA fits TRBJ2-5 better, so the J call may be wrong. CDR3 length equals 13 residues. The germline V gene has CDR1 MNHNS and CDR2 SASEGT. In nucleotides, the CDR3 is TGTGCCAGCAGTGGGACATACCAAGAGACCCAGTACTTC. Translation: CASSGTYQETQYF.

The chain combines TRBV7-9 with TRBJ2-4, with 9 positions matching TRBD1. Germline V gene data show CDR1 as SEHNR and CDR2 as FQNEAQ (reference sequence). This CDR3 is 18 amino acids long. V dropped 4 bases and J dropped 3; count of bases not matched to a gene: 13. The CDR3 is CASSYRQGEPIDKNIQYF. The DNA for the CDR3 is TGTGCCAGCAGCTACCGACAGGGGGAGCCGATAGACAAAAACATTCAGTACTTC. The full variable domain, completed using reference TRBV7-9 and TRBJ2-4, is DTGVSQNPRHKITKRGQNVTFRCDPISEHNRLYWYRQTLGQGPEFLTYFQNEAQLEKSRLLSDRFSAERPKGSFSTLEIQRTEQGDSAMYLCASSYRQGEPIDKNIQYFGAGTRLSVL.

Points on this clonotype: One end of the junction does not line up with germline, which may come from a read error. The rearrangement links TRBV12-3 or TRBV12-4 to TRBJ2-3; tentative D call: TRBD1 (5 bases). The CDR3 is 13 amino acids. This CDR3 reads CASRTVDADAQYF. CDR3 in DNA: TGTGCCAGCAGGACAGTGGACGCAGATGCGCAGTATTTT.

The rearrangement uses TRBV6-1 and TRBJ2-2; perhaps TRBD2 as D (6 bases). Germline V gene data show CDR1 as MNHNS and CDR2 as SASEGT. The V end lost 6 bases, the J end lost 7 bases, and 21 bases lay between the germline ends. CDR3 size: 16 residues. The CDR3 region is CASSGGKDRRFGELFF. The CDR3, as DNA: TGTGCCAGCAGCGGGGGAAAGGACCGCCGATTCGGGGAGCTGTTTTTT.

The chain joins TRBV5-1 to TRBJ2-7; D possibly corresponds to TRBD1 (5 bases). From germline, CDR1 is SGHRS and CDR2 YFSETQ. The CDR3 totals 21 residues. The V end was cut by 0 bases, the J end by 0 bases, with 28 bases between. Written as DNA, the CDR3 is TGCGCCAGCAGCTTGGCCTATCGGAGAAATCAACCCTCGGACAACTCCTACGAGCAGTACTTC. This translates into CASSLAYRRNQPSDNSYEQYF.